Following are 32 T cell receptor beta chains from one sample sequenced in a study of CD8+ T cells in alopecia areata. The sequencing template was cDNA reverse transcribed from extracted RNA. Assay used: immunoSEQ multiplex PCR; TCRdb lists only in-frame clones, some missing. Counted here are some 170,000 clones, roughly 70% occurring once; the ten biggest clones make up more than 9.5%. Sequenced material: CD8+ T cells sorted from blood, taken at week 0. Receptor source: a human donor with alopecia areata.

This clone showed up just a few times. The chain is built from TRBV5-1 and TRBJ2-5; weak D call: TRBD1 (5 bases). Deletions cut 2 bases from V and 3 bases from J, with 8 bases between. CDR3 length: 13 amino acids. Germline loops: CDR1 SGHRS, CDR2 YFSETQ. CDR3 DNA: TGCGCCAGCAGCTTCGACAGTGAAGAGACCCAGTACTTC. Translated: CASSFDSEETQYF.

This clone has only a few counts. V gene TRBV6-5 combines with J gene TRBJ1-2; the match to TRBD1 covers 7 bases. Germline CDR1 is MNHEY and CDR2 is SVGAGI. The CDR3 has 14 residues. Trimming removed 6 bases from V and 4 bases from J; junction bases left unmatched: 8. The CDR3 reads CASRDPGQSYGYTF. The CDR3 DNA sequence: TGTGCCAGCAGAGACCCGGGACAGTCCTATGGCTACACCTTC.

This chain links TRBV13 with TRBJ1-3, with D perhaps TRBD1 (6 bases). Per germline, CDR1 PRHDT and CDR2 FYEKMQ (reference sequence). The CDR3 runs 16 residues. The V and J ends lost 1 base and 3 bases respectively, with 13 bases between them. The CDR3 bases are TGTGCCAGCAGCTTAGCAGAAACAGGGTTTGGAAACACCATATATTTT. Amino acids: CASSLAETGFGNTIYF. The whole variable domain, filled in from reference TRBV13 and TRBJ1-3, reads AAGVIQSPRHLIKEKRETATLKCYPIPRHDTVYWYQQGPGQDPQFLISFYEKMQSDKGSIPDRFSAQQFSDYHSELNMSSLELGDSALYFCASSLAETGFGNTIYFGEGSWLTVV.

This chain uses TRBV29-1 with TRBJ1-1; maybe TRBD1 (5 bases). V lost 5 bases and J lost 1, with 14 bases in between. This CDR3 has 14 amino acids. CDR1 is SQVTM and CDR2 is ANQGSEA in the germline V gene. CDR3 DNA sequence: TGCAGCGTTCGGCCGGGACCGAAGAACACTGAAGCTTTCTTT. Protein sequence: CSVRPGPKNTEAFF.

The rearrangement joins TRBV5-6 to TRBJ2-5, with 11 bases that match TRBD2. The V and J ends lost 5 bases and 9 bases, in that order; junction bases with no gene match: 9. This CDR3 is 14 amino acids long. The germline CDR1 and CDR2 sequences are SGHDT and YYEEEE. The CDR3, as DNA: TGTGCCAGCAGTAGCGGGGGGGCTGCGCGGGCCCAGTACTTC. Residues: CASSSGGAARAQYF. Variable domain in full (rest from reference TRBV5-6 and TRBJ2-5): DAGVTQSPTHLIKTRGQQVTLRCSPKSGHDTVSWYQQALGQGPQFIFQYYEEEERQRGNFPDRFSGHQFPNYSSELNVNALLLGDSALYLCASSSGGAARAQYFGPGTRLLVL.

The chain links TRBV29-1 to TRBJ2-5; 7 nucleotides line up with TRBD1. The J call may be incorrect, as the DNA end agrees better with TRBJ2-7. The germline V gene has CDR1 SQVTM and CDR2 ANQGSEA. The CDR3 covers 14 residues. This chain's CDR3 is CSVSPRGSSYEQYF. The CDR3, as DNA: TGCAGCGTCAGCCCCAGGGGGAGCTCCTACGAGCAGTACTTC.

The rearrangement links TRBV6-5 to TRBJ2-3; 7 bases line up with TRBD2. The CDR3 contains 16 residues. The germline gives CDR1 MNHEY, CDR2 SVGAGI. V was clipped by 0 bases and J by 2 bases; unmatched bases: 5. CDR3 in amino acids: CASSYSPSGATDTQYF. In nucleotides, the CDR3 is TGTGCCAGCAGTTACTCTCCTAGCGGAGCCACAGATACGCAGTATTTT.

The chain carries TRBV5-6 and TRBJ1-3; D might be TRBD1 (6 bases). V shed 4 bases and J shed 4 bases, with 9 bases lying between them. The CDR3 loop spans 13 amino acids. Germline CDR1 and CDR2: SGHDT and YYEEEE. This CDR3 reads CASSPGVGNTIYF. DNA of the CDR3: TGTGCCAGCAGCCCAGGGGTCGGAAACACCATATATTTT.

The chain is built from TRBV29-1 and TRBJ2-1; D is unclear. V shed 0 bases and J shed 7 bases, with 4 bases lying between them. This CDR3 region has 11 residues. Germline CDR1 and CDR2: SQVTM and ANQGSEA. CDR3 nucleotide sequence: TGCAGCGTTGAAGATTCGAATGAGCAGTTCTTC. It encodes CSVEDSNEQFF.

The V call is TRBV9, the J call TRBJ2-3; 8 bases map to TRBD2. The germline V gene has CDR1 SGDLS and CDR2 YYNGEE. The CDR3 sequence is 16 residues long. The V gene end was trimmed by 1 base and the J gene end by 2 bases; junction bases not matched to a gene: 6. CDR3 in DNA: TGTGCCAGCAGCGTACCCACTAGCGGCCCCACAGATACGCAGTATTTT. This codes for CASSVPTSGPTDTQYF.

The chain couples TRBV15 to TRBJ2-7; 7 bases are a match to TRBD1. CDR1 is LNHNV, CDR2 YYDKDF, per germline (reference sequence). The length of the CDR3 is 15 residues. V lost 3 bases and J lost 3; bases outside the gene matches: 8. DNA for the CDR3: TGTGCCACCAGCAGCCGGTCGGGACAGAGCTACGAGCAGTACTTC. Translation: CATSSRSGQSYEQYF.

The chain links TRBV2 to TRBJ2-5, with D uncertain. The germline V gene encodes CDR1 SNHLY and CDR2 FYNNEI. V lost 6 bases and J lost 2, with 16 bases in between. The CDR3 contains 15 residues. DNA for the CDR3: TGTGCCAGCAGAGCCCCCGGTCGGGTACAAGAGACCCAGTACTTC. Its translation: CASRAPGRVQETQYF.

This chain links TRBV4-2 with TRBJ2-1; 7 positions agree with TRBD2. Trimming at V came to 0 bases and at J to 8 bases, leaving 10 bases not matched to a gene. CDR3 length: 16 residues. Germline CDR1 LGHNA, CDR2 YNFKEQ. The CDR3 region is CASSQDRLALNDEQFF. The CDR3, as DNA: TGTGCCAGCAGCCAAGATCGACTAGCTCTGAACGATGAGCAGTTCTTC.

The CDR3 reads CASSLGTGNQPQHF. The CDR3 nucleotides are TGTGCCAGCAGCCTGGGGACAGGCAATCAGCCCCAGCATTTT. The chain couples TRBV5-6 to TRBJ1-5; TRBD1 matches at 7 bases. Germline loops: CDR1 SGHDT, CDR2 YYEEEE. The CDR3 covers 14 residues. V trimming: 4 bases; J trimming: 2 bases; junction bases outside the gene matches: 3.

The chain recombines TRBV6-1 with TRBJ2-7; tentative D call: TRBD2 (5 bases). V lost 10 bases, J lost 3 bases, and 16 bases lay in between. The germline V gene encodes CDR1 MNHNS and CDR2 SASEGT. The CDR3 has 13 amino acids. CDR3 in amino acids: CATISGRGYEQYF. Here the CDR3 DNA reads TGTGCCACCATATCCGGACGGGGCTACGAGCAGTACTTC.

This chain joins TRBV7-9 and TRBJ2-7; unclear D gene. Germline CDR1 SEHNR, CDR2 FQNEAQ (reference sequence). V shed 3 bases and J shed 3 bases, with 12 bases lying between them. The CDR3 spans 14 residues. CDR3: CASSFVAEIYEQYF. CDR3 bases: TGTGCCAGCAGCTTTGTTGCGGAGATCTACGAGCAGTACTTC. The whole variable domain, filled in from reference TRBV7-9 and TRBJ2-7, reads DTGVSQNPRHKITKRGQNVTFRCDPISEHNRLYWYRQTLGQGPEFLTYFQNEAQLEKSRLLSDRFSAERPKGSFSTLEIQRTEQGDSAMYLCASSFVAEIYEQYFGPGTRLTVT.

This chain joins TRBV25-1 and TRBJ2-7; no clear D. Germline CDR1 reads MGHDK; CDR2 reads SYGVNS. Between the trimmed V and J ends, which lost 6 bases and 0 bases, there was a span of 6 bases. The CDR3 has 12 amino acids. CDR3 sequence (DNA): TGTGCCAGCAGCCCTAGCTCCTACGAGCAGTACTTC. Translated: CASSPSSYEQYF.

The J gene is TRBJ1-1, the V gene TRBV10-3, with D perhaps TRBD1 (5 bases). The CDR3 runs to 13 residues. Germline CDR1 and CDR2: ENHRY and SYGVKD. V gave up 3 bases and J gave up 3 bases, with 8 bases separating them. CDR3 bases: TGTGCCATCAGTGACAGGGTGGACACTGAAGCTTTCTTT. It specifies CAISDRVDTEAFF.

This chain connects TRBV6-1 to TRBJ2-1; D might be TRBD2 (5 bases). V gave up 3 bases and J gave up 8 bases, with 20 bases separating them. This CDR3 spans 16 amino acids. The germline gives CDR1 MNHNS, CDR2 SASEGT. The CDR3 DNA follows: TGTGCCAGCAGTGACTTCTCCGGGGTAGCGAACGATGAGCAGTTCTTC. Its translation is CASSDFSGVANDEQFF.

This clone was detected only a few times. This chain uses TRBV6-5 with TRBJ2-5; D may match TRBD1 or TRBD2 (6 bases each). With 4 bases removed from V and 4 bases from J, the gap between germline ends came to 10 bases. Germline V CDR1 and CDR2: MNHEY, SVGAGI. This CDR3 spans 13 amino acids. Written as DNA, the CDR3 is TGTGCCAGCAGTTTATGGGGGGCAGAGACCCAGTACTTC. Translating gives CASSLWGAETQYF.

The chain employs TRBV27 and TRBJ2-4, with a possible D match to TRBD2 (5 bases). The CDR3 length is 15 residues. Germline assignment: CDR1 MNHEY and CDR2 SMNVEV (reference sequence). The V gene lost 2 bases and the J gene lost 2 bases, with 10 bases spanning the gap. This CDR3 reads CASSLNGVPKNIQYF. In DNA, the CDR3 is TGTGCCAGCAGTTTAAACGGGGTTCCCAAAAACATTCAGTACTTC.

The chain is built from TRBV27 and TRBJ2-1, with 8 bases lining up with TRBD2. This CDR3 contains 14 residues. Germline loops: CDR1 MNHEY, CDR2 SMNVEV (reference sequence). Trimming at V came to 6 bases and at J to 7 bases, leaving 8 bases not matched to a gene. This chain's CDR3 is CASSSRGGLNEQFF. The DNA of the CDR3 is TGTGCCAGCAGCTCTCGGGGGGGCTTAAATGAGCAGTTCTTC.

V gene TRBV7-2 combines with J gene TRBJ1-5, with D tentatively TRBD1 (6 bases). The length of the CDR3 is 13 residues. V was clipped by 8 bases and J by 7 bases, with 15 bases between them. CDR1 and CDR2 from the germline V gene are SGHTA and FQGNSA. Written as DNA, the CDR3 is TGTGCCAGCGGAGGACAGAGAGAACAGCCCCAGCATTTT. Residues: CASGGQREQPQHF.

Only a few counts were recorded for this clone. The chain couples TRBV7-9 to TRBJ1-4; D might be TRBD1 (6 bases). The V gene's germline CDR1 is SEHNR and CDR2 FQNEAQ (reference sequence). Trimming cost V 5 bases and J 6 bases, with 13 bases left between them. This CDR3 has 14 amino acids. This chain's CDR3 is CASSMRGAHEKLFF. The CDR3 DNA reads TGTGCCAGCAGCATGAGGGGGGCGCATGAAAAACTGTTTTTT.

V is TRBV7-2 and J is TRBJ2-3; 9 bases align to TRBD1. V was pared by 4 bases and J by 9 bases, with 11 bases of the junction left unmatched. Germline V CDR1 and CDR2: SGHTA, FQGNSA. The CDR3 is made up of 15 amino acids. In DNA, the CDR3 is TGTGCCAGCAGCTACCGGGACAGGGACTTTGGGACGCAGTATTTT. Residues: CASSYRDRDFGTQYF.

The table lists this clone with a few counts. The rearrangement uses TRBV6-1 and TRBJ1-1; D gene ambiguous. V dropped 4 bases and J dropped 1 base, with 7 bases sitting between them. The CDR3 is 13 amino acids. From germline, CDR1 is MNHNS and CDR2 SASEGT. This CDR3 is CASSGTANTEAFF. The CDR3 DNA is TGTGCCAGCAGTGGGACGGCGAACACTGAAGCTTTCTTT.

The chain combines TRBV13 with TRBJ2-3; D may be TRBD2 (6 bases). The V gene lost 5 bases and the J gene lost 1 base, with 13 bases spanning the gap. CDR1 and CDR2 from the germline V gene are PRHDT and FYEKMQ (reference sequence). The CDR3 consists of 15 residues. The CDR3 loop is CASSLPSGGTDTQYF. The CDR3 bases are TGTGCCAGCAGCCTTCCGTCGGGGGGCACAGATACGCAGTATTTT. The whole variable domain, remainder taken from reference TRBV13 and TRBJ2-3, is AAGVIQSPRHLIKEKRETATLKCYPIPRHDTVYWYQQGPGQDPQFLISFYEKMQSDKGSIPDRFSAQQFSDYHSELNMSSLELGDSALYFCASSLPSGGTDTQYFGPGTRLTVL.

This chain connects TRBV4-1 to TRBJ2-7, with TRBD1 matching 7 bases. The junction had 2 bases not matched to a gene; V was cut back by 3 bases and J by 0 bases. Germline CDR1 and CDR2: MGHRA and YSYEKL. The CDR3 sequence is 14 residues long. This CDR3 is CASSQAGGSYEQYF. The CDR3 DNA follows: TGCGCCAGCAGCCAGGCAGGGGGCTCCTACGAGCAGTACTTC.

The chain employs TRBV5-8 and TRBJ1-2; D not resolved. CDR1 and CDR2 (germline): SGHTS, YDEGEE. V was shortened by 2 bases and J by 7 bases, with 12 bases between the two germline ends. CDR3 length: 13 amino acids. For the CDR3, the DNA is TGTGCCAGCAGCTTTAGAGAACCCCGTGGCTACACCTTC. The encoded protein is CASSFREPRGYTF.

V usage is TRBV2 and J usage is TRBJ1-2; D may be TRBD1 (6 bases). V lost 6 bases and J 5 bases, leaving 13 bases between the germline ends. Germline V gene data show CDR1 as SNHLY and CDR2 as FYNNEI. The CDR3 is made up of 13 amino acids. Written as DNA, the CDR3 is TGTGCCAGCAGCCCTGGGGACAATTATGGCTACACCTTC. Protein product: CASSPGDNYGYTF.

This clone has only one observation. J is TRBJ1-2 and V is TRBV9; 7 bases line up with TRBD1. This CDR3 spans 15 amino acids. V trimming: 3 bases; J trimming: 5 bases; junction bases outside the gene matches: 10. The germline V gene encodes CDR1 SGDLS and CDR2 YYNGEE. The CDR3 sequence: CASSAGGEGQYGYTF. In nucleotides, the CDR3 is TGTGCCAGCAGCGCTGGGGGAGAGGGACAGTATGGCTACACCTTC.

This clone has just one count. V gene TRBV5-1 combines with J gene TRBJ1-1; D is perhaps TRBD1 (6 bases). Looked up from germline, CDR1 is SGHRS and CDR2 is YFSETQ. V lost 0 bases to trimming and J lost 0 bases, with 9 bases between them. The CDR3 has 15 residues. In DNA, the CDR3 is TGCGCCAGCAGCTTGGGTGGACAGATGAACACTGAAGCTTTCTTT. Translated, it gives CASSLGGQMNTEAFF.